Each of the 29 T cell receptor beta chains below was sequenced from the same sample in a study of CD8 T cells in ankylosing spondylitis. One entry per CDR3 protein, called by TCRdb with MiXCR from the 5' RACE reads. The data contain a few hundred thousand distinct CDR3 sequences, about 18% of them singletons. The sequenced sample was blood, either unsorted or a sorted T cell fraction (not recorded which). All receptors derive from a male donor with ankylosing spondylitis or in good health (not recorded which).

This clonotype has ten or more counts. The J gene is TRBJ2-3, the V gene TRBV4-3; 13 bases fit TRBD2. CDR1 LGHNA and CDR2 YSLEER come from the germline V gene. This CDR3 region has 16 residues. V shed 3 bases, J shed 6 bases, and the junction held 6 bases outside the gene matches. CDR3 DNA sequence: TGCGCCAGCAGCCATCGGACTAGCGGGAGTTGGGATACGCAGTATTTT. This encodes CASSHRTSGSWDTQYF.

The CDR3 here is CASRAGANSNQPQHF. CDR3 nucleotide sequence: TGTGCCAGCAGGGCAGGGGCAAATAGCAATCAGCCCCAGCATTTT. The rearrangement links TRBV6-1 to TRBJ1-5, with D possibly matching TRBD1 (6 bases). There are 15 residues in the CDR3. In germline, CDR1 is MNHNS, CDR2 SASEGT. Between the trimmed V and J ends, which lost 6 bases and 0 bases, there was a span of 12 bases.

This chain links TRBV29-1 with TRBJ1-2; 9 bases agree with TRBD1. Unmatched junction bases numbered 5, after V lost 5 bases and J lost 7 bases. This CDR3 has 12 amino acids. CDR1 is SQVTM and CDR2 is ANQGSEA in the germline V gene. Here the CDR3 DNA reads TGCAGCGTTCCAGGGACAGGGCCTGGCTACACCTTC. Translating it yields CSVPGTGPGYTF.

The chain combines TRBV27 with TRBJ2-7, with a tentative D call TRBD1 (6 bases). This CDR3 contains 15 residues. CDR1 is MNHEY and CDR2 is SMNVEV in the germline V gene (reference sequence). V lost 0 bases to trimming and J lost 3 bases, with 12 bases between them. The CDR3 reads CASSLSSRGIYEQYF. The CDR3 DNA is TGTGCCAGCAGTTTATCGAGTAGGGGGATCTACGAGCAGTACTTC.

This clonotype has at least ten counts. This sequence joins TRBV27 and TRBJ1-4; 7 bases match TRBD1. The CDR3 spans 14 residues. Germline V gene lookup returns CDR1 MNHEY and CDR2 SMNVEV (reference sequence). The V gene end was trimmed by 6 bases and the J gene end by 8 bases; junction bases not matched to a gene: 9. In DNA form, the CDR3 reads TGTGCCAGCAGGGATGGGGACAGCGGGGAAAAACTGTTTTTT. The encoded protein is CASRDGDSGEKLFF. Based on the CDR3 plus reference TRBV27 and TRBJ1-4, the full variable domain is EAQVTQNPRYLITVTGKKLTVTCSQNMNHEYMSWYRQDPGLGLRQIYYSMNVEVTDKGDVPEGYKVSRKEKRNFPLILESPSPNQTSLYFCASRDGDSGEKLFFGSGTQLSVL.

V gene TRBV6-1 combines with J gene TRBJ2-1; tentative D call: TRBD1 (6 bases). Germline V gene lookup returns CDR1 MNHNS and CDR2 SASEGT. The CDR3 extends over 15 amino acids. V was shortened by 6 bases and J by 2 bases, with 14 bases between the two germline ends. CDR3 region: CASRETGGTYNEQFF. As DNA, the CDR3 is TGTGCCAGCAGAGAGACAGGAGGAACCTACAATGAGCAGTTCTTC.

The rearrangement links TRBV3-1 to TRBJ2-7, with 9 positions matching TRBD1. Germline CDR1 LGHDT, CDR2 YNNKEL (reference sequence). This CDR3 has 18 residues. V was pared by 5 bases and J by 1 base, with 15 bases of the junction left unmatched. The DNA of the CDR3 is TGTGCCAGCAGCTCCACTACTGAAACAGGGGGCCCTTCCTACGAGCAGTACTTC. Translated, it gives CASSSTTETGGPSYEQYF.

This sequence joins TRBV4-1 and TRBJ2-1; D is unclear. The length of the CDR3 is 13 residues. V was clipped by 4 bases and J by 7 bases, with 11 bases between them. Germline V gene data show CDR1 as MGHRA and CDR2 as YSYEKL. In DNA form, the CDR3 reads TGCGCCAGCAGCCGGACGGCGTTTAATGAGCAGTTCTTC. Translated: CASSRTAFNEQFF.

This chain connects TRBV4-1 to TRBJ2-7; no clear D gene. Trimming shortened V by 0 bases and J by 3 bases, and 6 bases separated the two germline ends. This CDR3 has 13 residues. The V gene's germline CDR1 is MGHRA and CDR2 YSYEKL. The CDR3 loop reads CASSQDLFYEQYF. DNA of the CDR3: TGCGCCAGCAGCCAAGATCTTTTCTACGAGCAGTACTTC.

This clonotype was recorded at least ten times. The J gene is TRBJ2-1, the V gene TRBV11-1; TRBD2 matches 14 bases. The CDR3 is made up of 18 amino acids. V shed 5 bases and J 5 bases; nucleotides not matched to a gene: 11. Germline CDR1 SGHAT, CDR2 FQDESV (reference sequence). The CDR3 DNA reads TGTGCCAGCAGCACAGGGACTAGCGGGAGAGGGGGGAACAATGAGCAGTTCTTC. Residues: CASSTGTSGRGGNNEQFF.

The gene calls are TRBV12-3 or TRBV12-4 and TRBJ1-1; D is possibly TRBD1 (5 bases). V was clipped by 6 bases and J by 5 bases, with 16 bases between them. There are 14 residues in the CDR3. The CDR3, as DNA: TGTGCCAGCAGCCCCCAGGGCACGTGGACTGAAGCTTTCTTT. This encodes CASSPQGTWTEAFF.

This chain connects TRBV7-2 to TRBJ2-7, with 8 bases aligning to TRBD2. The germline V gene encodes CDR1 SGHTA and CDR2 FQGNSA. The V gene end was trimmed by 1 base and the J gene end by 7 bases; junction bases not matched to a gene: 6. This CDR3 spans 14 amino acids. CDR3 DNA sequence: TGTGCCAGCAGCTTAGTTAAGCGGGAGAGAGAGCAGTACTTC. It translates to CASSLVKREREQYF.

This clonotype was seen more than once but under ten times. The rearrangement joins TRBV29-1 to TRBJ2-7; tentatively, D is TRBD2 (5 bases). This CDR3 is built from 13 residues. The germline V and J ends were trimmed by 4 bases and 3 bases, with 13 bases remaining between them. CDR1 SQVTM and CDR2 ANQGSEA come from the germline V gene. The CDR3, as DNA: TGCAGCGTTGTTCTTGGACTGAGCTACGAGCAGTACTTC. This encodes CSVVLGLSYEQYF.

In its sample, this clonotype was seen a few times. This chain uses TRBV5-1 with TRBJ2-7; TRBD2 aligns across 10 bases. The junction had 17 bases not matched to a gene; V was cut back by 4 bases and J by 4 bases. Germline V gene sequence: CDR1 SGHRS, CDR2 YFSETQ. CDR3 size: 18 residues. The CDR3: CASSPDSLAGAVYYEQYF. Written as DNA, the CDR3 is TGCGCCAGCAGCCCCGACTCCCTAGCGGGAGCAGTTTATTACGAGCAGTACTTC.

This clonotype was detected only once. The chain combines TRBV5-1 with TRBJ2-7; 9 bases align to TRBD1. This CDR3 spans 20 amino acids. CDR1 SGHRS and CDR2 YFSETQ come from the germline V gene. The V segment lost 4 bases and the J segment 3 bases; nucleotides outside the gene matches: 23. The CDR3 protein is CASSRTKGTGIPPGYYEQYF. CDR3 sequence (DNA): TGCGCCAGCAGCAGAACCAAGGGGACAGGGATCCCCCCGGGGTACTACGAGCAGTACTTC.

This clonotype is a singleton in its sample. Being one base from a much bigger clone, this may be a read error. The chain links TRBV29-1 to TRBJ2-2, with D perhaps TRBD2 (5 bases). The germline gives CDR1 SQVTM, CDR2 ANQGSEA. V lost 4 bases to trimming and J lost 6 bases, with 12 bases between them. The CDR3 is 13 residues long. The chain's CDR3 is CSVVRGGAGELFF. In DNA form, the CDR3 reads TGCAGCGTTGTCCGAGGAGGCGCCGGGGAGCTGTTTTTT.

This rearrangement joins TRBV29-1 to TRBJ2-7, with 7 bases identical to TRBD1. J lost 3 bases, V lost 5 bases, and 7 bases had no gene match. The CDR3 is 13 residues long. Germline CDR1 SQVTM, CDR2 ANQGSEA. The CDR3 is CSVIGQGDYEQYF. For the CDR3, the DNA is TGCAGCGTTATTGGGCAGGGGGACTACGAGCAGTACTTC.

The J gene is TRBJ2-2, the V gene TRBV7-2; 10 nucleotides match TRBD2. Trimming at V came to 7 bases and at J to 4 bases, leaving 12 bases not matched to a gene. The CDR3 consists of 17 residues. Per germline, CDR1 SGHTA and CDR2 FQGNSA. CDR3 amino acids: CASTHYRTSGATGELFF. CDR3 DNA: TGTGCCAGCACCCACTACCGGACTAGCGGAGCCACCGGGGAGCTGTTTTTT.

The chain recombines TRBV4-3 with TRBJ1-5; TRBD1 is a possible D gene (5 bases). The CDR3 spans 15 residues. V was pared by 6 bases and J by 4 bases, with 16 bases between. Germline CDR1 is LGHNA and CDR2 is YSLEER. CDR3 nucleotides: TGCGCCAGCAGTCCAGGGTTAGGATTGAATCAGCCCCAGCATTTT. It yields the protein CASSPGLGLNQPQHF.

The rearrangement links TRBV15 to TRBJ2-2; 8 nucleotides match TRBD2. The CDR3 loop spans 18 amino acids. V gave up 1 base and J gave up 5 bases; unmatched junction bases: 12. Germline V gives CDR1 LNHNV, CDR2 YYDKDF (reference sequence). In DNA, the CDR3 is TGTGCCACCAGCAGAGCGCCCCAATTAGCGGGACGAACCGGGGAGCTGTTTTTT. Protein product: CATSRAPQLAGRTGELFF.

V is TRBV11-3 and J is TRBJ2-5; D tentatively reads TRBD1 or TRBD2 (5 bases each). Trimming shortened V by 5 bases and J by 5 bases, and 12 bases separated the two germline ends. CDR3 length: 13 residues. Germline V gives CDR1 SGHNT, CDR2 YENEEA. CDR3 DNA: TGTGCCAGCAGCGGAAGGGACGGCGAGACCCAGTACTTC. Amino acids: CASSGRDGETQYF. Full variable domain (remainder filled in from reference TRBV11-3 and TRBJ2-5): EAGVVQSPRYKIIEKKQPVAFWCNPISGHNTLYWYLQNLGQGPELLIRYENEEAVDDSQLPKDRFSAERLKGVDSTLKIQPAELGDSAVYLCASSGRDGETQYFGPGTRLLVL.

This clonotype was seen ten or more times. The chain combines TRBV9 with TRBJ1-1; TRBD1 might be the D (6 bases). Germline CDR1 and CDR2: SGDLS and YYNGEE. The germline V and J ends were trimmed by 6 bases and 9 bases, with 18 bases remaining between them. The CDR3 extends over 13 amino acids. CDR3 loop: CASNLGGGPKAFF. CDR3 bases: TGTGCCAGCAACCTAGGGGGGGGCCCGAAAGCTTTCTTT.

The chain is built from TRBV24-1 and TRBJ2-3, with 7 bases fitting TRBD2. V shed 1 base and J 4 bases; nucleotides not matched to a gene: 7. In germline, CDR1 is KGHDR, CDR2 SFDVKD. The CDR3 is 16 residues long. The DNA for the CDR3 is TGTGCCACCAGTGATTTTGCGGGAGAGTGGGCAGATACGCAGTATTTT. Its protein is CATSDFAGEWADTQYF.

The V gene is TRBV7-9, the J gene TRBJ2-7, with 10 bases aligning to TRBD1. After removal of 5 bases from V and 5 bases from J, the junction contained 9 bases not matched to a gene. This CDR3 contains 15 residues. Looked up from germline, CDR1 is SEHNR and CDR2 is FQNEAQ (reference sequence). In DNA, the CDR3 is TGTGCCAGCAGCGCCCCCGGGACAGGGGAACACGAGCAGTACTTC. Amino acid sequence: CASSAPGTGEHEQYF.

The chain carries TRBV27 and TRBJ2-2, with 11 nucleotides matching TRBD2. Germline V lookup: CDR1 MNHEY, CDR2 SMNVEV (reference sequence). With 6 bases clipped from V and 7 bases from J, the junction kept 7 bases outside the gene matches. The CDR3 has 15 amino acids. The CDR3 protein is CASRILAGASGELFF. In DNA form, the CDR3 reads TGTGCCAGCAGAATACTAGCGGGAGCTAGCGGGGAGCTGTTTTTT.

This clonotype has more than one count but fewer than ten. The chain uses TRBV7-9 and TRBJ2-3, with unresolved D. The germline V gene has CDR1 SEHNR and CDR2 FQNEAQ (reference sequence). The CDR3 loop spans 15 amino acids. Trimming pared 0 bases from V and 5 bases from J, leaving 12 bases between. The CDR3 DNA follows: TGTGCCAGCAGCTTAGCGTCGTTCTTGGAAGATACGCAGTATTTT. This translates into CASSLASFLEDTQYF.

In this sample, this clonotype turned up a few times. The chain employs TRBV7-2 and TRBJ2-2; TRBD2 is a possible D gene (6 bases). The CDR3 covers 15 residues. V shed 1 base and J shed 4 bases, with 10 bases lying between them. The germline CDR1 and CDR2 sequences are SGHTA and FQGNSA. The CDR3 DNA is TGTGCCAGCAGCTTAGACCGGGAGTTCACCGGGGAGCTGTTTTTT. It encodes CASSLDREFTGELFF.

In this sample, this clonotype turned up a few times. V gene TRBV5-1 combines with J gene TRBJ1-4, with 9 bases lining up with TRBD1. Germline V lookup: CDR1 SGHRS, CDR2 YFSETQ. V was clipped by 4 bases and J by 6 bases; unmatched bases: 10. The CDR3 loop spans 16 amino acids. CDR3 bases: TGCGCCAGCAGCCCCGGGACAGGGTACGATGATGAAAAACTGTTTTTT. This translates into CASSPGTGYDDEKLFF.

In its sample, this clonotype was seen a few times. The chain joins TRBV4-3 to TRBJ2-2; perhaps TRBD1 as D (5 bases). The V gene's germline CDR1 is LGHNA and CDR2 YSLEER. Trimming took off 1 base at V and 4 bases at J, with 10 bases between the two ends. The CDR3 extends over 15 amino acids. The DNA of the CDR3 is TGCGCCAGCAGCCAAGCCAGGGTGCCCACCGGGGAGCTGTTTTTT. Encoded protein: CASSQARVPTGELFF.